Presented here are 5 T cell receptor beta chains from one specimen sequenced in a study of blood T cell repertoires in COVID-19. Libraries were prepared by immunoSEQ multiplex PCR; TCRdb keeps only in-frame clonotypes and omits some of them. The data contain about 320,000 clones, over 70% of them singletons. Sequenced input: peripheral blood. The receptor set was obtained from a woman between 45 and 60 years old with acute or convalescent COVID-19.

The chain links TRBV25-1 to TRBJ2-1, with D perhaps TRBD2 (6 bases). CDR3 length: 15 amino acids. The germline V gene encodes CDR1 MGHDK and CDR2 SYGVNS. Trimming removed 4 bases at V and 12 bases at J, with 22 bases between. CDR3 coding DNA: TGTGCCAGCAGTGCCCTAACGGAGGGACCCCTGGGGCAGTTCTTC. Its translation is CASSALTEGPLGQFF.

This clone occurred a few times. The chain has TRBV4-2 and TRBJ1-2; D may be TRBD1 (5 bases). The CDR3 has 14 residues. Germline V lookup: CDR1 LGHNA, CDR2 YNFKEQ. Trimming removed 7 bases at V and 2 bases at J, with 14 bases between. The CDR3, as DNA: TGTGCCAGCAACTCCGTACAGGAGAACTATGGCTACACCTTC. Its protein is CASNSVQENYGYTF.

The chain has TRBV24-1 and TRBJ1-1; D remains unclear. The germline V gene encodes CDR1 KGHDR and CDR2 SFDVKD. The CDR3 is made up of 15 amino acids. The ends were cut back, 3 bases at V and 1 base at J, with 11 bases in the middle. The CDR3, as DNA: TGTGCCACCAGTGATGGGGAGATCCAGAACACTGAAGCTTTCTTT. Translation: CATSDGEIQNTEAFF.

The gene calls are TRBV27 and TRBJ2-3; 10 bases are shared with TRBD2. J gave up 1 base and V 5 bases, and 3 bases lay outside the gene matches. Germline V CDR1 and CDR2: MNHEY, SMNVEV (reference sequence). The CDR3 extends over 15 amino acids. The CDR3 bases are TGTGCCAGCAGTCCCGGGACTAGCGGCACAGATACGCAGTATTTT. The encoded protein is CASSPGTSGTDTQYF.

This clone has only one observation. The chain recombines TRBV19 with TRBJ1-5; 9 bases line up with TRBD1. The CDR3 extends over 15 amino acids. Per germline, CDR1 LNHDA and CDR2 SQIVND (reference sequence). Losses at the gene ends were 7 bases for V and 7 bases for J; bases not matched to a gene: 11. In DNA form, the CDR3 reads TGTGCCAGTACCCCGTTGGGACAGGGCGGACAGCCCCAGCATTTT. Translation gives CASTPLGQGGQPQHF.